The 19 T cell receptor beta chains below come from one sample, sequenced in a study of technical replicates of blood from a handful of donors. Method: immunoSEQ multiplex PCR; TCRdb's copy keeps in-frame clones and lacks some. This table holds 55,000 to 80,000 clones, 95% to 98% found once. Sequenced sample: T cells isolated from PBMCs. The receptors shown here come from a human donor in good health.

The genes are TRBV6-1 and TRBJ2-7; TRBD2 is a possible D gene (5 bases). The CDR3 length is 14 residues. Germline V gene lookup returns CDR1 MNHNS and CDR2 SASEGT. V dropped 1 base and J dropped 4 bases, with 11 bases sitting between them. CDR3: CASSEGPSGYEQYF. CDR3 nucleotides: TGTGCCAGCAGTGAAGGTCCTTCGGGGTACGAGCAGTACTTC.

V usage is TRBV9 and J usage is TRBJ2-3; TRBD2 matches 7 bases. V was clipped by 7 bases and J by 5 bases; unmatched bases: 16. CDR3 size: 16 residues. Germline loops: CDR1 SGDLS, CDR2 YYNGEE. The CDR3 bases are TGTGCCAGCTCCGGGGGGATTGGCTGGGGATTAGATACGCAGTATTTT. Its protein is CASSGGIGWGLDTQYF.

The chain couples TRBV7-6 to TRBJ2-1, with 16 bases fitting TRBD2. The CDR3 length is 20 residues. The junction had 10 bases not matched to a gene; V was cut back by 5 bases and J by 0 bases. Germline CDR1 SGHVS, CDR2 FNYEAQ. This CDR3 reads CASSGSPGLAGGPSYNEQFF. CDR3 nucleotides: TGTGCCAGCAGCGGCTCCCCGGGACTAGCGGGGGGGCCCTCCTACAATGAGCAGTTCTTC.

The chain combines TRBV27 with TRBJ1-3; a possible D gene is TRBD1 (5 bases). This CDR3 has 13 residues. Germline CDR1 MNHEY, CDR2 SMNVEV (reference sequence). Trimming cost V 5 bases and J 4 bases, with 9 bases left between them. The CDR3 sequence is CASSQGLGNTIYF. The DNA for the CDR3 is TGTGCCAGCAGTCAGGGTTTAGGAAACACCATATATTTT.

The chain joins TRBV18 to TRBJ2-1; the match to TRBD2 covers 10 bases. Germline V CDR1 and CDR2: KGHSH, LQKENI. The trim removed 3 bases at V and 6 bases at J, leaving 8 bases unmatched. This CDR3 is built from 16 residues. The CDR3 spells CASSPGELAGLNEQFF. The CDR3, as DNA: TGTGCCAGCTCACCCGGTGAACTAGCGGGACTCAATGAGCAGTTCTTC.

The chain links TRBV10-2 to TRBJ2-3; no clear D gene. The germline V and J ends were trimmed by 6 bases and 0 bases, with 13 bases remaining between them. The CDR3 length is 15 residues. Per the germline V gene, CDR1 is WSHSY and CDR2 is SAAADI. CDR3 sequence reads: CASRFLPSSTDTQYF. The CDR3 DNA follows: TGCGCCAGCAGGTTCCTTCCTTCTAGCACAGATACGCAGTATTTT.

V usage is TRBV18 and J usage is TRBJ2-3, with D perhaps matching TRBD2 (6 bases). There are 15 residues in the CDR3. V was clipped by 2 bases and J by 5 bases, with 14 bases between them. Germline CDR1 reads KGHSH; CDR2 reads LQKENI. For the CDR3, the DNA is TGTGCCAGCTCACCAGTTCGGGAGCTCGTAGATACGCAGTATTTT. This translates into CASSPVRELVDTQYF. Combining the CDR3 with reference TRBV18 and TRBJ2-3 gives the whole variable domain NAGVMQNPRHLVRRRGQEARLRCSPMKGHSHVYWYRQLPEEGLKFMVYLQKENIIDESGMPKERFSAEFPKEGPSILRIQQVVRGDSAAYFCASSPVRELVDTQYFGPGTRLTVL.

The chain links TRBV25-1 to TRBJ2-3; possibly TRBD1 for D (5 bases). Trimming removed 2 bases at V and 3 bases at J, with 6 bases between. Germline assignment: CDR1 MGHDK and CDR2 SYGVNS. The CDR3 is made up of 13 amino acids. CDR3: CASSEQGTDTQYF. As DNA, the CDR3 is TGTGCCAGCAGTGAACAGGGAACAGATACGCAGTATTTT. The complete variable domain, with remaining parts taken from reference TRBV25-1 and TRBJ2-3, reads EADIYQTPRYLVIGTGKKITLECSQTMGHDKMYWYQQDPGMELHLIHYSYGVNSTEKGDLSSESTVSRIRTEHFPLTLESARPSHTSQYLCASSEQGTDTQYFGPGTRLTVL.

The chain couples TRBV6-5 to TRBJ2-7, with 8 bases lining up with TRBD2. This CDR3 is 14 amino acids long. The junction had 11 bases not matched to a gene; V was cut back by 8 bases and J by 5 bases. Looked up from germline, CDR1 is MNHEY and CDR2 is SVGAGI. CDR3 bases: TGTGCCAGCGTCCCCTCCGGGGGGGTCCACGAGCAGTACTTC. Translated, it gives CASVPSGGVHEQYF.

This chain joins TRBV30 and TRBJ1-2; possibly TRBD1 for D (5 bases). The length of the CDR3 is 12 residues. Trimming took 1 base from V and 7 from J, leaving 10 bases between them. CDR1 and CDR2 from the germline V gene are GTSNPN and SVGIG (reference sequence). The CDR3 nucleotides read TGTGCCTGGAGTGATCAGGGAGGTGGCTACACCTTC. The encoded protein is CAWSDQGGGYTF.

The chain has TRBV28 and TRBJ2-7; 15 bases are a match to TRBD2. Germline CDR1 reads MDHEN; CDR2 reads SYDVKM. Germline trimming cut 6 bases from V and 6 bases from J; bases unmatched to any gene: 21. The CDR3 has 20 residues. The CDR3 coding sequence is TGTGCCAGCAGCTTCAGCCGAGGATCCGGACTAGCGGGAGGGCCGAGCGAGCAGTACTTC. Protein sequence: CASSFSRGSGLAGGPSEQYF. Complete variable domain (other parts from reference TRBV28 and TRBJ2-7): DVKVTQSSRYLVKRTGEKVFLECVQDMDHENMFWYRQDPGLGLRLIYFSYDVKMKEKGDIPEGYSVSREKKERFSLILESASTNQTSMYLCASSFSRGSGLAGGPSEQYFGPGTRLTVT.

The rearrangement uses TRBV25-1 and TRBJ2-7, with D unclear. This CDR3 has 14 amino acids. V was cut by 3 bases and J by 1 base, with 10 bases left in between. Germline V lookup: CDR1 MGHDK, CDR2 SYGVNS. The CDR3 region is CASSDSLISYEQYF. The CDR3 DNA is TGTGCCAGCAGTGATAGCCTGATATCCTACGAGCAGTACTTC.

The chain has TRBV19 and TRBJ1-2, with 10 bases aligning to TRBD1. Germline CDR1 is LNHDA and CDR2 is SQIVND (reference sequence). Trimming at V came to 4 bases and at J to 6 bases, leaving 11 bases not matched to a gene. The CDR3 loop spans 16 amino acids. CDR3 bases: TGTGCCAGTAGTACGGGACAGGGGCCCCTTTTGGATGGCTACACCTTC. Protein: CASSTGQGPLLDGYTF.

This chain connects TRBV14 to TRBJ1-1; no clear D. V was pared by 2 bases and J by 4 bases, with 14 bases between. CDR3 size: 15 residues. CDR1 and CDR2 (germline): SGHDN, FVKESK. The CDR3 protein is CASSQREVRGTEAFF. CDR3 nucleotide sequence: TGTGCCAGCAGCCAAAGGGAGGTTCGCGGCACTGAAGCTTTCTTT.

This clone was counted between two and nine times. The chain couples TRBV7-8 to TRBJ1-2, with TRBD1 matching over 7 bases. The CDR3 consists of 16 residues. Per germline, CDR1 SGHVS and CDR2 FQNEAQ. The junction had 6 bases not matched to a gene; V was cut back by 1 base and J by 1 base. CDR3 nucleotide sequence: TGTGCCAGCAGCTTAGGGGGACAGTCTCTTAACTATGGCTACACCTTC. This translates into CASSLGGQSLNYGYTF.

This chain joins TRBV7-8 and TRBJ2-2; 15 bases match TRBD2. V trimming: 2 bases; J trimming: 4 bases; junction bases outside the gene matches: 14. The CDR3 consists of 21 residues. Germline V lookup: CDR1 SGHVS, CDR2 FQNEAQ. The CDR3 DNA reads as TGTGCCAGCAGCTTACAATTCCATGTCAGGGGACTAGCGGGAGGCACCGGGGAGCTGTTTTTT. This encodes CASSLQFHVRGLAGGTGELFF.

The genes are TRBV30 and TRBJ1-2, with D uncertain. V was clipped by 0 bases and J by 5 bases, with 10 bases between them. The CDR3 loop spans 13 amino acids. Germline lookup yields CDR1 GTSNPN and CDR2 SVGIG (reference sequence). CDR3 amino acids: CAWSVRNSYGYTF. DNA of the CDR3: TGTGCCTGGAGTGTACGAAACTCTTATGGCTACACCTTC.

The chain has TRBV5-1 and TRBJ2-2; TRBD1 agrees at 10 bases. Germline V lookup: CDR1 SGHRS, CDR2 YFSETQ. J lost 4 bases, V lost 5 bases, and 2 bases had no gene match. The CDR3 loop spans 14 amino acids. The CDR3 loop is CASRRQGATGELFF. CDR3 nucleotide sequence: TGCGCCAGCAGGAGACAGGGGGCCACCGGGGAGCTGTTTTTT.

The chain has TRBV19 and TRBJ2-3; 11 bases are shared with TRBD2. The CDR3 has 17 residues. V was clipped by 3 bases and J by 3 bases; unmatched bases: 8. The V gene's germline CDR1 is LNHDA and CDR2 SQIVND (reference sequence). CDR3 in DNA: TGTGCCAGTAGTATGTTAACTAGCGGGAGACTTACAGATACGCAGTATTTT. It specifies CASSMLTSGRLTDTQYF.